This TCR beta chain was sequenced in a study of T cells after yellow fever vaccination. Study-level findings and limits: CD4 and CD8 compartments shared a small share of clonotypes, likely from convergent recombination.

The length of the CDR3 is 14 residues. The ends were cut back, 5 bases at V and 2 bases at J, with 12 bases in the middle. The study made its TCR cDNA through 5'RACE template switching. That step introduced a universal primer site along with UMIs. Using its own MiXCR run on the 5' RACE reads, TCRdb lists one record per CDR3 protein. In the table there are 100,000 to 150,000 distinct CDR3 sequences, roughly 15% of which are singletons. This clonotype was observed once. Antigen unknown. The gene calls are TRBV12-3 or TRBV12-4 and TRBJ1-1; D not certain. The TCR comes from a man younger than 35 who received the YFV17D yellow fever vaccine. Sample: CD8+ T cells sorted from PBMCs, taken 5 days after the yellow fever booster vaccination. CDR3 amino acids: CASSLVGRNTEAFF. The CDR3 DNA is TGTGCCAGCAGTCTGGTGGGGAGAAACACTGAAGCTTTCTTT.